These 3 T cell receptor beta chains share one sample of origin, sequenced in a study of blood T cell repertoires in COVID-19. The protocol was immunoSEQ multiplex PCR, while the TCRdb copy is restricted to in-frame clones and leaves out a portion. Found here are approximately 100,000 clones, 85% of them singletons; the top ten hold more than 1.5%. What was sequenced was peripheral blood. The receptors were sampled from a woman aged 70-85 years with active or convalescent COVID-19.

The V gene is TRBV4-3, the J gene TRBJ2-7; D is ambiguous. Per germline, CDR1 LGHNA and CDR2 YSLEER. This CDR3 has 14 residues. Between the trimmed V and J ends, which lost 0 bases and 5 bases, there was a span of 11 bases. CDR3 in amino acids: CASSQDGLRNEQYF. The CDR3 nucleotides are TGCGCCAGCAGCCAAGATGGGCTCCGGAACGAGCAGTACTTC.

This chain joins TRBV7-2 and TRBJ1-2, with a tentative D call TRBD1 (5 bases). The CDR3 spans 14 residues. The germline V gene has CDR1 SGHTA and CDR2 FQGNSA. V gave up 5 bases and J gave up 7 bases, with 17 bases separating them. The CDR3 here is CASSQRAGGGGYTF. CDR3 DNA sequence: TGTGCCAGCAGCCAAAGGGCCGGGGGAGGTGGCTACACCTTC. Full variable domain (missing parts from reference TRBV7-2 and TRBJ1-2): GAGVSQSPSNKVTEKGKDVELRCDPISGHTALYWYRQSLGQGLEFLIYFQGNSAPDKSGLPSDRFSAERTGGSVSTLTIQRTQQEDSAVYLCASSQRAGGGGYTFGSGTRLTVV.

Only one count was recorded for this clone. The V call is TRBV27, the J call TRBJ1-2, with unresolved D. The CDR3 spans 15 residues. Germline V gives CDR1 MNHEY, CDR2 SMNVEV (reference sequence). Between the trimmed V and J ends, which lost 4 bases and 8 bases, there was a span of 20 bases. The CDR3 region is CASSSLAGSYVGYTF. In nucleotides, the CDR3 is TGTGCCAGCAGTTCCCTAGCGGGGAGCTATGTGGGCTACACCTTC.